A selection of T cell receptor beta chains follows, all from one sample in a study of human T cells and chemical hapten exposure. TCRdb itself ran the RACE reads through MiXCR, one entry per CDR3 protein. The sample consists of 35,000 to 40,000 distinct CDR3 sequences, under 12% of them appearing once. This specimen consisted of whole blood, obtained in connection with sensitization to the hapten diphenylcyclopropenone (DPC). These receptors all stem from a man younger than 40 with alopecia areata. Some clones in this sample may be carry-over from other donors' samples. Both conserved end residues are part of each CDR3. The D gene is left open where the match is weak.

length | V | D | CDR3
14 | TRBV14 | NA | CASSRGGNTGELFF
15 | TRBV5-1 | NA | CASSLEGDSNQPQHF
15 | TRBV7-7 | NA | CASSLVAGPKNIQYF
14 | TRBV3-2 | NA | CASSRVRANQPQHF
12 | TRBV29-1 | NA | CSVEDGRREQYF
13 | TRBV12-3/TRBV12-4 | NA | CASTPQHNQPQHF
15 | TRBV12-3/TRBV12-4 | NA | CASSPPSGRAEKLFF
16 | TRBV7-3 | NA | CARPEPGPSSGNTIYF
13 | TRBV2 | NA | CASSVQGSTEAFF
18 | TRBV18 | NA | CASSPPVVTGTTNEKLFF
11 | TRBV10-3 | NA | CAIRTRETQYF
16 | TRBV7-2 | TRBD2 | CASSPAASGAGETQYF
14 | TRBV29-1 | NA | CSVSHKVAGNTIYF
16 | TRBV14 | TRBD2 | CASSPLRGVGTGELFF
15 | TRBV12-3/TRBV12-4 | NA | CASSFIKVINGELFF
13 | TRBV2 | NA | CASSYPTNEKLFF
14 | TRBV6-6 | TRBD1 | CASSPLDRVIEAFF
16 | TRBV20-1 | TRBD2 | CSARPTSGRWDNEQFF
12 | TRBV10-3 | NA | CAISEIGNEQFF
14 | TRBV28 | NA | CASSLQGTQEKLFF
12 | TRBV2 | NA | CASREGFTEAFF
13 | TRBV28 | NA | CATSPARMTEAFF
13 | TRBV20-1 | NA | CSARVAANYGYTF
14 | TRBV24-1 | NA | CATSVTGAADTQYF
13 | TRBV19 | NA | CASSTTGYEKLFF
13 | TRBV20-1 | NA | CSATDSPNQPQHF
18 | TRBV6-1 | TRBD2 | CASSRGEKLAGGRRTQYF
17 | TRBV12-3/TRBV12-4 | NA | CASSFIIAPMGGNEQFF
14 | TRBV12-3/TRBV12-4 | TRBD2 | CASSSFSGVGEQYF
15 | TRBV7-9 | NA | CASSLDVWTFYGYTF
17 | TRBV4-2 | NA | CASSQDYRGPPYNEQFF
15 | TRBV20-1 | TRBD2 | CSARVGTSVWGEQFF
21 | TRBV14 | TRBD2 | CASSPWSVGTSGYSSYNEQFF
17 | TRBV5-1 | TRBD1 | CASSFLDTTGGFEKLFF
13 | TRBV20-1 | NA | CSANTATNEKLFF